Presented here are 5 T cell receptor beta chains from one specimen sequenced in a study of blood T cell repertoires in COVID-19. Sequenced by immunoSEQ multiplex PCR; TCRdb stores in-frame clones only, minus some. The sample gives fewer than 300,000 clones, 70% to 85% of which show up once; 0.85% to 1% is in the top ten. The sample consisted of peripheral blood. Every receptor here comes from a human donor with COVID-19, enrolled during active disease. The donor label of this sample is uncertain.

The chain uses TRBV18 and TRBJ1-4; TRBD1 matches at 7 bases. CDR1 KGHSH and CDR2 LQKENI come from the germline V gene. The CDR3 sequence is 14 residues long. V shed 3 bases and J 4 bases; nucleotides not matched to a gene: 2. The CDR3: CASSPGQSNEKLFF. The DNA for the CDR3 is TGTGCCAGCTCACCGGGACAGAGTAATGAAAAACTGTTTTTT.

The chain joins TRBV24-1 to TRBJ2-1, with 11 bases matching TRBD2. Germline V gives CDR1 KGHDR, CDR2 SFDVKD. The CDR3 extends over 17 amino acids. V lost 3 bases to trimming and J lost 7 bases; unmatched junction nucleotides: 10. This CDR3 is CATSDPPSGRSKNEQFF. Here the CDR3 DNA reads TGTGCCACCAGTGATCCACCTAGCGGGAGGTCCAAGAATGAGCAGTTCTTC.

This clone was found once. Written as DNA, the CDR3 is TGCGCCAGCAGCCAAGGTCTAGGACACCAATACACTGAAGCTTTCTTT. Protein: CASSQGLGHQYTEAFF. The J gene is TRBJ1-1, the V gene TRBV4-3; D is perhaps TRBD1 (5 bases). V gave up 1 base and J gave up 3 bases, with 15 bases separating them. The CDR3 sequence is 16 residues long. Germline values: CDR1 LGHNA, CDR2 YSLEER.

The V and J genes are TRBV29-1 and TRBJ2-7; no firm D call. Trimming took off 6 bases at V and 7 bases at J, with 13 bases between the two ends. CDR3 length equals 11 residues. Germline loops: CDR1 SQVTM, CDR2 ANQGSEA. The CDR3 nucleotides are TGCAGCGTCGAGCGAGCGAAAGAGCAGTACTTC. Translating gives CSVERAKEQYF.

The chain uses TRBV27 and TRBJ2-7, with 11 bases lining up with TRBD1. Per the germline V gene, CDR1 is MNHEY and CDR2 is SMNVEV (reference sequence). The ends lost 8 bases at V and 2 bases at J; junction bases unmatched: 5. This CDR3 has 14 residues. CDR3 region: CASGTGGGPYEQYF. CDR3 DNA sequence: TGTGCCAGCGGGACAGGGGGAGGGCCCTACGAGCAGTACTTC.